This entry concerns a single T cell receptor beta chain. Its antigen is not known. A second PCR of 7 to 11 cycles used a sample-barcoded 5' primer and a J-beta primer mix. Each CDR3 protein is one row after TCRdb ran MiXCR on the 5' RACE reads. Here the sample spans fewer than 2 million distinct CDR3 sequences, more than 35% being singletons. The V and J ends lost 2 bases and 0 bases respectively, with 8 bases between them. The germline gives CDR1 GTSNPN, CDR2 SVGIG (reference sequence). There are 13 residues in the CDR3. This record belongs to a study of blood T cells in healthy people across ages. Study-wide results and caveats: Both naive CD4+ cell counts and diversity were greater in long-lived donors than in aged donors.

The gene calls are TRBV30 and TRBJ2-7; D tentatively reads TRBD1 or TRBD2 (6 bases each). Sequencing was done on a sample of blood. The TCR comes from a human donor in good health. CDR3 DNA sequence: TGTGCCTGGAGTAAGGGGGGCTCCTACGAGCAGTACTTC. It yields the protein CAWSKGGSYEQYF.